Presented here are 12 T cell receptor beta chains from one specimen sequenced in a study of shared clonotypes between healthy human individuals. Profiling relied on immunoSEQ multiplex PCR, and the TCRdb table lists in-frame clones only, not all of them. The data hold a few million clones, with over 85% observed a single time. CD45RO-negative CD8 cells positively selected for CCR7 made up the naive population, which excluded terminally differentiated effector memory CD45RA+ cells. Sequenced material: naive CD8+ T cells from PBMCs. These receptors were taken from a young man in good health. Some clones in this sample may be carry-over from other donors' samples.

V usage is TRBV7-8 and J usage is TRBJ1-3; D remains ambiguous. V lost 1 base to trimming and J lost 3 bases, with 4 bases between them. Looked up from germline, CDR1 is SGHVS and CDR2 is FQNEAQ. The CDR3 runs 13 residues. CDR3 in amino acids: CASSLGRGNTIYF. The DNA for the CDR3 is TGTGCCAGCAGCTTAGGTCGTGGAAACACCATATATTTT.

The chain carries TRBV9 and TRBJ2-7, with 11 nucleotides matching TRBD1. CDR1 is SGDLS and CDR2 is YYNGEE in the germline V gene. J lost 3 bases, V lost 3 bases, and 8 bases had no gene match. The CDR3 runs to 16 residues. CDR3 nucleotides: TGTGCCAGCAGCGCCGGATCCGGGACAGGGGGCTACGAGCAGTACTTC. This encodes CASSAGSGTGGYEQYF.

This clone was counted a single time. V and J are TRBV19 and TRBJ2-5; 9 positions match TRBD1. From germline, CDR1 is LNHDA and CDR2 SQIVND (reference sequence). V dropped 1 base and J dropped 5; count of bases not matched to a gene: 8. The CDR3 is 16 amino acids. The CDR3 loop is CASSIGDRVLGETQYF. The CDR3 coding sequence is TGTGCCAGTAGTATAGGGGACAGGGTATTGGGGGAGACCCAGTACTTC.

This sequence joins TRBV6-5 and TRBJ1-1; 7 positions match TRBD1. The V gene's germline CDR1 is MNHEY and CDR2 SVGAGI. The CDR3 loop spans 14 amino acids. V lost 2 bases, J lost 4 bases, and 4 bases stayed unmatched. CDR3 sequence reads: CASSYGGQFTEAFF. CDR3 DNA: TGTGCCAGCAGTTACGGGGGACAGTTCACTGAAGCTTTCTTT.

The chain joins TRBV11-1 to TRBJ2-2; 9 nucleotides match TRBD1. Germline values: CDR1 SGHAT, CDR2 FQDESV (reference sequence). V was pared by 5 bases and J by 5 bases, with 3 bases of the junction left unmatched. The CDR3 consists of 14 residues. The CDR3 DNA sequence: TGTGCCAGCAGCATCGGGACAGGGACCGGGGAGCTGTTTTTT. As protein: CASSIGTGTGELFF. Together with reference TRBV11-1 and TRBJ2-2, the CDR3 gives the full variable domain: EAEVAQSPRYKITEKSQAVAFWCDPISGHATLYWYRQILGQGPELLVQFQDESVVDDSQLPKDRFSAERLKGVDSTLKIQPAELGDSAMYLCASSIGTGTGELFFGEGSRLTVL.

This clone appeared a few times. This sequence joins TRBV27 and TRBJ1-1; tentatively, D is TRBD1 (5 bases). Germline-derived CDR1 and CDR2 are MNHEY and SMNVEV (reference sequence). The CDR3 is 14 amino acids. V dropped 3 bases and J dropped 6 bases, with 14 bases sitting between them. CDR3 loop: CASSFVGRGAEAFF. In DNA form, the CDR3 reads TGTGCCAGCAGTTTTGTGGGGCGGGGGGCTGAAGCTTTCTTT.

The CDR3 sequence: CASSPGLAGVYEQYF. For the CDR3, the DNA is TGTGCCAGCAGCCCCGGACTAGCGGGCGTCTACGAGCAGTACTTC. The rearrangement uses TRBV11-2 and TRBJ2-7, with 11 nucleotides matching TRBD2. V was clipped by 5 bases and J by 3 bases; unmatched bases: 6. Germline V gives CDR1 SGHAT, CDR2 FQNNGV. The CDR3 covers 15 residues.

The CDR3 nucleotides are TGTGCCAGCAGTTCTCCGGGACTCCTGAGGCTAAACACCATATATTTT. Its protein product is CASSSPGLLRLNTIYF. The chain recombines TRBV28 with TRBJ1-3; tentatively, D is TRBD1 (5 bases). The V and J ends lost 4 bases and 6 bases respectively, with 19 bases between them. Germline V gene sequence: CDR1 MDHEN, CDR2 SYDVKM. This CDR3 is 16 amino acids long.

The chain combines TRBV28 with TRBJ2-3, with 8 nucleotides matching TRBD2. Looked up from germline, CDR1 is MDHEN and CDR2 is SYDVKM. This CDR3 region has 16 residues. The trim removed 2 bases at V and 1 base at J, leaving 5 bases unmatched. The CDR3 sequence: CASSLVAGLRTDTQYF. In DNA, the CDR3 is TGTGCCAGCAGTTTAGTAGCGGGGCTCCGCACAGATACGCAGTATTTT.

V gene TRBV4-1 combines with J gene TRBJ2-7; possibly TRBD1 for D (5 bases). This CDR3 region has 14 residues. Germline V gives CDR1 MGHRA, CDR2 YSYEKL. V lost 0 bases and J lost 2, with 8 bases in between. The CDR3 DNA sequence: TGCGCCAGCAGCCAAGAACAGGCAACCTACGAGCAGTACTTC. Its translation: CASSQEQATYEQYF.

The chain employs TRBV28 and TRBJ2-5; D possibly uses TRBD1 or TRBD2 (5 bases each). With 6 bases removed from V and 2 bases from J, the gap between germline ends came to 19 bases. Per germline, CDR1 MDHEN and CDR2 SYDVKM. This CDR3 has 16 residues. The CDR3 here is CASSQNTVGPQETQYF. The CDR3 bases are TGTGCCAGCAGCCAAAATACCGTGGGACCTCAAGAGACCCAGTACTTC.

The chain carries TRBV7-9 and TRBJ2-7, with D tentatively TRBD1 or TRBD2 (5 bases each). V was trimmed by 1 base and J by 4 bases, leaving 14 bases between them. The V gene's germline CDR1 is SEHNR and CDR2 FQNEAQ (reference sequence). CDR3 size: 15 residues. CDR3 residues: CASSLGEGPGYEQYF. CDR3 bases: TGTGCCAGCAGCTTAGGTGAGGGGCCCGGGTACGAGCAGTACTTC.